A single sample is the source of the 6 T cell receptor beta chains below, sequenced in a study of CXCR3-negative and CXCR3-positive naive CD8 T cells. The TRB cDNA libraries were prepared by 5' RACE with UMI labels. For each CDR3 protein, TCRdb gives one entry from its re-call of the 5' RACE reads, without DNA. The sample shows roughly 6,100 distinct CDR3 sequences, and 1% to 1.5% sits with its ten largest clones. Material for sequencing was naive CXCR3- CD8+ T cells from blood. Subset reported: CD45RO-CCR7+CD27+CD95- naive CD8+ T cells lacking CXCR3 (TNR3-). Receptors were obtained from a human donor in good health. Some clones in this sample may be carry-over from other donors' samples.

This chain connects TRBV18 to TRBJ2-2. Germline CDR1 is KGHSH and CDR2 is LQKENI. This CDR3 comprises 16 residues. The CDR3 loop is CASSPFERSNTGELFF.

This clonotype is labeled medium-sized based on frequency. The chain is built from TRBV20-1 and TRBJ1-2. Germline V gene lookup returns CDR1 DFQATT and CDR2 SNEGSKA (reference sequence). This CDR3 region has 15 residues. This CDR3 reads CSASAETTISYGYTF.

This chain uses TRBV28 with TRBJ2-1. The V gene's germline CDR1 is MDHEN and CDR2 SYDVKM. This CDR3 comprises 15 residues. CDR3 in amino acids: CASSFGLPKVNEQFF.

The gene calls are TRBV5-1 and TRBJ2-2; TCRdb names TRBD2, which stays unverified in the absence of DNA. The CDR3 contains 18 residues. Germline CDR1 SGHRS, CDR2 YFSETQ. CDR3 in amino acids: CASSSGTSGTTNTGELFF.

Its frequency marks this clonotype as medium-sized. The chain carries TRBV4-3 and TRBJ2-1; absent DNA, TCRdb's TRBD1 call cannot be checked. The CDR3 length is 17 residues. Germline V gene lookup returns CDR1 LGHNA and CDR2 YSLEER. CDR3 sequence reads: CASSQEGAGRLYNEQFF.

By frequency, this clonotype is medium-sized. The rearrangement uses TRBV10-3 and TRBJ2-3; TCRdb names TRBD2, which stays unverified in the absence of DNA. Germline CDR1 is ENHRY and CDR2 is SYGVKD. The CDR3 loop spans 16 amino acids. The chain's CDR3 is CAISEGTAGMADTQYF.